This T cell receptor beta chain was found in a study of beta chain features in type 1 diabetes. Regarding the study as a whole: The study found moderately but significantly shorter TCRB CDR3s in all four CD4+ subsets of Type 1 diabetes patients.

CDR3 length equals 14 residues. Trimming left V 1 base short and J 4 bases short, with 11 bases between. The germline V gene encodes CDR1 GTSNPN and CDR2 SVGIG (reference sequence). Details on this clone: Its antigen is still unknown.

Every isolated RNA sample was fully reverse transcribed, so sequencing captured expressed TCRB transcripts. Clones were read by immunoSEQ multiplex PCR, and TCRdb kept only the in-frame ones, dropping some. The data contain 600,000 or so clones, 9.5% to 15% of them seen just once; the ten biggest clones take up roughly 0.11%. The genes are TRBV30 and TRBJ1-5; D remains unclear. This sequence was found in a man between 25 and 39 years old with type 1 diabetes. Sequencing was carried out using naive CD4+ T cells from blood. Written as DNA, the CDR3 is TGTGCCTGGAGTGAATGGGGAGAGAATCAGCCCCAGCATTTT. Translated, it gives CAWSEWGENQPQHF.